This TCR beta chain was identified during a study of blood T cell repertoires in COVID-19. Under the authors' procedure: Amplification with reference gene primers provided the estimates of nucleated cell counts. Sequenced by immunoSEQ multiplex PCR; TCRdb stores in-frame clones only, minus some. The DNA was the basis for D and trimming; V, J and clone size are from that table. The sample lists some 160,000 clones, less than 90% occurring once. Germline CDR1 LGHNA, CDR2 YNFKEQ. This CDR3 comprises 15 residues. The germline V and J ends were trimmed by 0 bases and 6 bases, with 14 bases remaining between them.

This chain connects TRBV4-2 to TRBJ1-1, with no clear D. This sequence was found in a woman in her forties or fifties who had recovered from COVID-19. Sequencing was carried out using PBMCs or T cells enriched from blood (not recorded which). In DNA, the CDR3 is TGTGCCAGCAGCCAAGAGAGGGTCAAGACTGCTGAAGCTTTCTTT. Encoded protein: CASSQERVKTAEAFF.